This T cell receptor beta chain derives from a study of blood T cell repertoires in COVID-19. Study context: Samples taken during acute and convalescent COVID-19 were collected in the United States, Italy and Spain.

Clones were read by immunoSEQ multiplex PCR, and TCRdb kept only the in-frame ones, dropping some. The sample contains some 140,000 clones, around 79% of which appear only once. V lost 1 base to trimming and J lost 7 bases; unmatched junction nucleotides: 3. Germline V gives CDR1 PRHDT, CDR2 FYEKMQ (reference sequence). This CDR3 comprises 15 residues. The TCR originated in a woman aged 70-85 years with COVID-19, enrolled during active disease. The sequencing input was peripheral blood. The chain links TRBV13 to TRBJ2-3; the match to TRBD2 covers 12 bases. The CDR3 bases are TGTGCCAGCAGCTTAGCTAGCGGGGGGGCGCATACGCAGTATTTT. Its protein product is CASSLASGGAHTQYF.